Listed below are T cell receptor beta chains from one sample, sequenced in a study of blood T cell repertoires in COVID-19. This table comes from immunoSEQ multiplex PCR, and its TCRdb copy is limited to in-frame clones, with some not included. The sample carries about 330,000 clones, 92% recorded once. The source material was PBMCs or T cells enriched from blood (not recorded which). These receptors were taken from a woman in her 30s who had recovered from COVID-19. The CDR3 runs from the conserved cysteine through the conserved F or W. Expanded clones get a size class; other rows say once, few or many, or leave the size out.

>once|TRBV19|TRBJ1-2
CASSVPTGDYGYTF
>NA|TRBV6-5|TRBJ1-1
CASSFWAGGNTEAFF
>NA|TRBV5-5|TRBJ1-2
CASSLGESNYGYTF
>NA|TRBV2|TRBJ2-1
CASSPTSGSYNEQFF
>NA|TRBV18|TRBJ1-1
CASSPRQGRAEAFF
>NA|TRBV28|TRBJ1-2
CASRVGQLYGYTF
>NA|TRBV28|TRBJ1-1
CASSLRSPRNTEAFF
>once|TRBV5-4|TRBJ2-7
CASSLSPSGPTYEQYF
>NA|TRBV5-4|TRBJ1-1
CASSSLSTVNTEAFF
>NA|TRBV10-3|TRBJ2-2
CATGQDNTGELFF
>NA|TRBV20-1|TRBJ1-1
CSASREMAEAFF
>NA|TRBV10-3|TRBJ1-2
CAISDISGVANYGYTF
>NA|TRBV6-6|TRBJ1-5
CASSYKQEYSNQPQHF
>NA|TRBV6-5|TRBJ2-5
CASSLADTRETQYF
>NA|TRBV11-2|TRBJ1-5
CASSLDRGGPQHF
>NA|TRBV28|TRBJ1-2
CASSPGGANYGYTF
>NA|TRBV28|TRBJ2-7
CASSLTGGVSYEQYF
>NA|TRBV19|TRBJ2-1
CASSIGSGSYNEQFF
>NA|TRBV3-1/TRBV3-2|TRBJ2-7
CASSLAGSEQYF
>NA|TRBV28|TRBJ1-2
CASSLGLGYTF
>NA|TRBV2|TRBJ1-2
CASSQDTVYGYTF
>once|TRBV28|TRBJ1-4
CASSSELSTNEKLFF
>NA|TRBV5-1|TRBJ2-7
CASSSLGGDSTYEQYF
>NA|TRBV10-3|TRBJ2-7
CAIRKDSSYEQYF
>NA|TRBV5-4|TRBJ1-2
CASSSGQGNYGYTF
>NA|TRBV27|TRBJ2-3
CASSPPPAQYF
>NA|TRBV24-1|TRBJ1-2
CATSGGERHGYTF
>NA|TRBV11-2|TRBJ2-5
CASSLVSRETQYF
>NA|TRBV11-3|TRBJ2-1
CASSPGTNKLYNEQFF
>NA|TRBV28|TRBJ1-2
CASSPNRGKDYGYTF
>NA|TRBV27|TRBJ2-7
CASRVRTDRNYEQYF
>NA|TRBV11-3|TRBJ2-1
CASSPQNRDNEQFF
>NA|TRBV27|TRBJ2-5
CASSLWGRRETQYF
>NA|TRBV28|TRBJ2-6
CASSLPRGAGANVLTF
>NA|TRBV6-5|TRBJ2-7
CASRGGQGNSYEQYF
>NA|TRBV6-2/TRBV6-3|TRBJ2-3
CASSTSGSTDTQYF
>NA|TRBV5-6|TRBJ2-7
CASSLSGATYEQYF
>NA|TRBV6-2/TRBV6-3|TRBJ1-5
CASSYTTGGQPQHF
>NA|TRBV15|TRBJ2-1
CATSRDPASSYNEQFF
>NA|TRBV15|TRBJ2-5
CATSRQGEETQYF